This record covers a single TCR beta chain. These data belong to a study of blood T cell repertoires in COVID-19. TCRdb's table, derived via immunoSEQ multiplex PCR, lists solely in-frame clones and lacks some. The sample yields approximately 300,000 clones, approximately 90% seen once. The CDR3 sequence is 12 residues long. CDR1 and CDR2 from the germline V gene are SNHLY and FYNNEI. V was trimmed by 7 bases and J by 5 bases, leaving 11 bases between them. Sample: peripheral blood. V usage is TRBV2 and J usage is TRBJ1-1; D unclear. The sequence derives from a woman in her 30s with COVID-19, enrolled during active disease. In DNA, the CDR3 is TGTGCCAGCAACCCGGGTTTAACTGAAGCTTTCTTT. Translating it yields CASNPGLTEAFF.